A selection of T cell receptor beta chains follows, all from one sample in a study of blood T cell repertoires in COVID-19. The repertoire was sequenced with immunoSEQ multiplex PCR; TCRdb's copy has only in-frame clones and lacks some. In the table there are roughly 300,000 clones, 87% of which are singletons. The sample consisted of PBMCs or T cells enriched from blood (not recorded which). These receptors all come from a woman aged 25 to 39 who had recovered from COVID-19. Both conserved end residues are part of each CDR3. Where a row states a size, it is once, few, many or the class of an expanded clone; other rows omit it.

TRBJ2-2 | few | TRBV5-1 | CASSLGLADTGELFF
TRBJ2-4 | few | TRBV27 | CASSEQRRNIQYF
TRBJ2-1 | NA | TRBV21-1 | CASSKESPIRDRGINEQFF
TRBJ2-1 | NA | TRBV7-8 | CASSSRGSSYNEQFF
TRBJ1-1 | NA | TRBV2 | CASKSTGMGTEAFF
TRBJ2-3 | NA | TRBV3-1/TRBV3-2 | CASTPTRGTGLYF
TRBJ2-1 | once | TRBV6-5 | CASTEPGLAKWQFF
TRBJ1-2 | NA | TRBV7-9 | CASSSSPTGNEYGYTF
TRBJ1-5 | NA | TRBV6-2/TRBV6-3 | CASSYVDRRGQPQHF
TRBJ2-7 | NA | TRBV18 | CASSLLAGAAADEQYF
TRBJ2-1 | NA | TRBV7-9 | CASSIPGGRDEQFF
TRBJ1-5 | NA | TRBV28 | CASRQLRPGGQPQHF
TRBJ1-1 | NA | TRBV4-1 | CASSHDLGRTEAFF
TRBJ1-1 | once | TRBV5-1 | CASTLGAQGGNTEAFF
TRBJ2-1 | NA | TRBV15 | CATSRGGGPNEQFF
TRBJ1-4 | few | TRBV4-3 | CASSQGASREAEKLFF
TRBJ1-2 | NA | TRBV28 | CASSFGQRNYGYTF
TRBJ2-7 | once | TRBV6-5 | CASSSTGQRPYEQYF
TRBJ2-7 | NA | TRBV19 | CASSNNPPGGRSYEQYF
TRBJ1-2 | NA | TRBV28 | CASSLGADNYGYTF
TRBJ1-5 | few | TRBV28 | CASRIRGDSPVPQHF
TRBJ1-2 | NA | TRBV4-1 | CASSNLVRGIYGYTF
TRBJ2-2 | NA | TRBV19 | CASSIRGRNTGELFF
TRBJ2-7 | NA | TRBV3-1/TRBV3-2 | CASSQTPQSGLAGGRLHF
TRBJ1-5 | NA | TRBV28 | CASSFRGHLNLPQHF
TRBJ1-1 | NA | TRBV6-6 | CASSRKTGGSWTEAFF
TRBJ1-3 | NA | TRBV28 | CASSRDRGLAGNTIYF
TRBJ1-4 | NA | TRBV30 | CAWSDNTGGKLFF
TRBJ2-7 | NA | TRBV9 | CASSVEGARGEQYF
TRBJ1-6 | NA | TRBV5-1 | CASREGQSYNSPLHF
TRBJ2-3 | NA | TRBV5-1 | CASSLEAGGPTDTQYF